This TCR beta chain is drawn from a study of cytomegalovirus exposure and HLA in healthy donors. Study-level background: From 170 million or so T cells, an earlier analysis saw roughly 120 million unique TCR beta sequences. Study results and caveats: In a later analysis, V- and J-gene trimming of beta chains associated with a DCLRE1C missense variant, replicated independently.

Primers included in the PCR were 60 Vbeta and 13 Jbeta primers. The data were produced by immunoSEQ multiplex PCR, yet TCRdb's version contains in-frame clones alone and is incomplete. This table has fewer than 150,000 clones, 78% appearing once. In the case of this clone: Antigen unknown.

This TCR derives from a male donor in good health and CMV-seronegative. The sample consisted of PBMCs.

The DNA of the CDR3 is TGCGCCAGCAGGCAACCGGGACTAGCGGGAGTAGAGACCCAGTACTTC. Its translation is CASRQPGLAGVETQYF. The rearrangement joins TRBV5-1 to TRBJ2-5; 14 nucleotides agree with TRBD2. Germline CDR1 reads SGHRS; CDR2 reads YFSETQ. After removal of 5 bases from V and 4 bases from J, the junction contained 7 bases not matched to a gene. The CDR3 sequence is 16 residues long.